The present T cell receptor (beta chain) was sequenced within a study of T cell repertoires in cytomegalovirus infection (dated by TCRdb to between 2018 and 2021). At the level of the whole study: Donor HLA type was relevant to the analysis, because carriage of CMV infection together with the matching HLA type was indicated by public TCR beta signatures.

Overall results and qualifications from the work: In both this cohort and an independent roughly 350-donor cohort, the cumulative frequency of public TCR beta family members distinguished carriers of CMV infection plus the relevant HLA type. In the ex vivo response, HLA-C-restricted CMV-specific TCR beta clonotypes were dominant, and in two of eight donors the single most frequent clonotype came from this HLA-C-restricted group.

This clonotype was recorded at least ten times. Its antigen specificity is not known. Base qualities are not recorded, but no much larger clone differs from it by a single base. Compared with germline, V lacks 4 bases and J lacks 5 bases; bases without a gene match: 8. Spanning cysteine to phenylalanine, the CDR3 consists of 16 amino acids. CDR3 DNA only is kept here, 48 bases in frame from base 1. TCRdb names Illumina HiSeq 1500 as the instrument used. Clones were called with MiXCR by TCRdb after fastp trimmed the public reads at Q25, and only in-frame beta chains were retained. CDR3 protein duplicates are merged, each entry listing the most common genes and DNA. The sample table contains almost 550,000 distinct CDR3 sequences; only one count was recorded for 15% to 20% of them. The biggest ten clones account for roughly 25% of the sample.

The specimen sequenced was CD8+ T cells from PBMCs. The receptor chain draws on TRBV12-3 or TRBV12-4 and TRBJ2-1; TRBD2 aligns with 10 central bases. The TCR sequence derives from a human donor in good health (CMV status not recorded). Some clones in this sample may be carry-over from other donors' samples. CDR3 reads: CASSWLLAGVNNEQFF. In nucleotide form, the sequence is TGTGCCAGCAGTTGGTTGCTAGCGGGAGTAAACAATGAGCAGTTCTTC.